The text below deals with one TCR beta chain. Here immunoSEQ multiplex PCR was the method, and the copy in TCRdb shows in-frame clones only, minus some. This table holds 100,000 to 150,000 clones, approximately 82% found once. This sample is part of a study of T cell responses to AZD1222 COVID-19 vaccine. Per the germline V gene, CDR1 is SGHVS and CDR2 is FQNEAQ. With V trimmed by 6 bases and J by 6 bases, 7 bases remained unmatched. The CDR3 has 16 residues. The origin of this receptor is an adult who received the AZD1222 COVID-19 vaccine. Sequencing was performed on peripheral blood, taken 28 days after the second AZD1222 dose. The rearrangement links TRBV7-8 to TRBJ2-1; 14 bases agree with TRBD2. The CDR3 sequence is CASRRLAGGLGNEQFF. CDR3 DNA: TGTGCCAGCAGGCGACTAGCGGGGGGGCTCGGCAATGAGCAGTTCTTC.